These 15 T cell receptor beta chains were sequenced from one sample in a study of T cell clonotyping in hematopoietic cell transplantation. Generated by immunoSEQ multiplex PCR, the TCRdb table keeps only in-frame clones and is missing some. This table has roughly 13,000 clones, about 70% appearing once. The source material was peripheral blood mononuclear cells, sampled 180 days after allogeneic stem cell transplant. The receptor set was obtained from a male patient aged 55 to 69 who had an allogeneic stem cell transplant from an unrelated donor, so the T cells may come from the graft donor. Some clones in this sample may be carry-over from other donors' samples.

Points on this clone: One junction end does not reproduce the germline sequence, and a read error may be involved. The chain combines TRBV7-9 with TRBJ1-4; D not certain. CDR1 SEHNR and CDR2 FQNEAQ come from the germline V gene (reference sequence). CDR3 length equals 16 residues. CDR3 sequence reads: CASSLGTGQLNEKLFF. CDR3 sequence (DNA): TGCGCCAGCAGCTTAGGAACTGGGCAGCTTAATGAAAAACTGTTTTTT.

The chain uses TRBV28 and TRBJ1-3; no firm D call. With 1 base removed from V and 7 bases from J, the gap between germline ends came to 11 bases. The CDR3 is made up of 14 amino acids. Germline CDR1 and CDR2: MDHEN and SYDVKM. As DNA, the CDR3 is TGTGCCAGCAGTTTATCCTACTTTGGGAACACCATATATTTT. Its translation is CASSLSYFGNTIYF.

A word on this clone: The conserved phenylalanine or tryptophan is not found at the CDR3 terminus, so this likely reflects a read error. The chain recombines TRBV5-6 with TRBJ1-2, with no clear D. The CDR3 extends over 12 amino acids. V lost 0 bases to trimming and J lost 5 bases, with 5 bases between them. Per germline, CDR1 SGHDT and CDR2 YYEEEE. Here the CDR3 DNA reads TGTGCCAGCAGCTTGGATGGATATGGCTACACCCTC. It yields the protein CASSLDGYGYTL.

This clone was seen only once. The DNA of the CDR3 is TGCGCCAGCAGCCAAGAGGCCAGGGATGAAGAAAAACTGTTTTTT. Its translation: CASSQEARDEEKLFF. This rearrangement joins TRBV4-1 to TRBJ1-4, with D possibly TRBD1 on 5 matching bases. Germline CDR1 reads MGHRA; CDR2 reads YSYEKL. Trimming shortened V by 0 bases and J by 8 bases, and 13 bases separated the two germline ends. The CDR3 extends over 15 amino acids.

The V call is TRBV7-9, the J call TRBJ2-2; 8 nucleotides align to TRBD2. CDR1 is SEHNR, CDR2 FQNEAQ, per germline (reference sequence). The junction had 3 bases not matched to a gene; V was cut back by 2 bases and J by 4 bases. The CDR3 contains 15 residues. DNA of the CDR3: TGTGCCAGCAGCTTATATCGGGGGGGCACCGGGGAGCTGTTTTTT. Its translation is CASSLYRGGTGELFF.

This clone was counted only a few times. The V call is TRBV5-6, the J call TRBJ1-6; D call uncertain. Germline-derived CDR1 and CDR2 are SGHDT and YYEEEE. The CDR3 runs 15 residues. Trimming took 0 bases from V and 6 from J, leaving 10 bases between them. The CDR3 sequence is CASSLVGRSNSPLHF. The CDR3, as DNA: TGTGCCAGCAGCTTGGTCGGACGGAGTAATTCACCCCTCCACTTT.

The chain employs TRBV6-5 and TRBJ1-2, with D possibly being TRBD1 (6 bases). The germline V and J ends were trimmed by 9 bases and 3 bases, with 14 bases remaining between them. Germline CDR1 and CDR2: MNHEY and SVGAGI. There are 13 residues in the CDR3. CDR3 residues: CASYRTGYYGYTF. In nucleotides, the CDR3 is TGTGCCAGTTATCGAACAGGGTACTATGGCTACACCTTC.

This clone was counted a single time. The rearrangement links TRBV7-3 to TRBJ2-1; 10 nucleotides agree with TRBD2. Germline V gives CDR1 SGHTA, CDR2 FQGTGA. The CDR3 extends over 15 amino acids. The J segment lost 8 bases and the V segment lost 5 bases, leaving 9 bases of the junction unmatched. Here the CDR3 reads CASSALAGGVDEQFF. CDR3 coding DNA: TGTGCCAGCAGCGCTTTAGCGGGAGGTGTAGATGAGCAGTTCTTC.

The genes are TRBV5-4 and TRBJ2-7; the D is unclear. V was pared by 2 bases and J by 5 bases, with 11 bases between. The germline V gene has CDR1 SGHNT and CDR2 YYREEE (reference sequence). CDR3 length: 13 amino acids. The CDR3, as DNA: TGTGCCAGCAGCTTTGATCGGCAGGACGAGCAGTACTTC. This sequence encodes CASSFDRQDEQYF.

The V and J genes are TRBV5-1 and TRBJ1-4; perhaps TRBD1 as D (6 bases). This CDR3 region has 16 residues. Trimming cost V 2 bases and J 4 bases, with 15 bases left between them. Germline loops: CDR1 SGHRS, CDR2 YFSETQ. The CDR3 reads CASSFYWEGVNEKLFF. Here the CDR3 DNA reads TGCGCCAGCAGCTTCTACTGGGAGGGGGTTAATGAAAAACTGTTTTTT.

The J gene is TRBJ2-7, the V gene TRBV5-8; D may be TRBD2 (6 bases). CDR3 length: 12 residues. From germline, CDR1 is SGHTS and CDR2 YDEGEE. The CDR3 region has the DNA TGTGTCACGGGAGACGGCGCCTACGAGCAGTACTTC. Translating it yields CVTGDGAYEQYF.

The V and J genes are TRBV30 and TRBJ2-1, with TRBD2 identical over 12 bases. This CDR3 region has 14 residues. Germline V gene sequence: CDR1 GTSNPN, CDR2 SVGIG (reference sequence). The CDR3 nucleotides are TGTGCTGGTTTTAGGACTAGCGGGATCAATGAGCAGTTCTTC. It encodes CAGFRTSGINEQFF.

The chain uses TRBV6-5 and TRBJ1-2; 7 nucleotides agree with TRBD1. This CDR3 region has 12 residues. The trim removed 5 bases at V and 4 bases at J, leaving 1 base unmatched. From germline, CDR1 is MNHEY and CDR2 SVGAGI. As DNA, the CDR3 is TGTGCCAGCAGTCGACAGGGCTATGGCTACACCTTC. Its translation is CASSRQGYGYTF.

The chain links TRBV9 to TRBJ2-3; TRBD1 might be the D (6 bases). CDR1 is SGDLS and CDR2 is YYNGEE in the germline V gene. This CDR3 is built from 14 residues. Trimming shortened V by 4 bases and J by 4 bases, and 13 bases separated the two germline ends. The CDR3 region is CASSYDRNPDTQYF. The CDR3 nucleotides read TGTGCCAGCAGCTATGACAGGAATCCAGATACGCAGTATTTT.

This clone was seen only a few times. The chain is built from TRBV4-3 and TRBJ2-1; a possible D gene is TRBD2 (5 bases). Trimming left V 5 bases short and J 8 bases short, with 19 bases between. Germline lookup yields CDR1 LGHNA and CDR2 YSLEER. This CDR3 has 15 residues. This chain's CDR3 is CASSLQRTGWDEQFF. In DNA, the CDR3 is TGCGCCAGCAGCTTGCAGAGGACGGGGTGGGATGAGCAGTTCTTC.